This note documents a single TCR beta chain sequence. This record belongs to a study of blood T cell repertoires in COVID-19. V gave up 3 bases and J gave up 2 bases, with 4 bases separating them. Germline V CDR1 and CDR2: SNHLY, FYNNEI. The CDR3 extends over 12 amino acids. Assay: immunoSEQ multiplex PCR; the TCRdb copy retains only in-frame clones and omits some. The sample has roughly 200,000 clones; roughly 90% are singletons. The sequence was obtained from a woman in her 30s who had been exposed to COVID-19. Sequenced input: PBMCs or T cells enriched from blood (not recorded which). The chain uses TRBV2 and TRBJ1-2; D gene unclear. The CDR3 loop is CASSDQNYGYTF. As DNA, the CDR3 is TGTGCCAGCAGTGATCAAAACTATGGCTACACCTTC. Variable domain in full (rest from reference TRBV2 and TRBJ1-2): EPEVTQTPSHQVTQMGQEVILRCVPISNHLYFYWYRQILGQKVEFLVSFYNNEISEKSEIFDDQFSVERPDGSNFTLKIRSTKLEDSAMYFCASSDQNYGYTFGSGTRLTVV.